This is a list of T cell receptor beta chains from one sample in a study of early T cells in non-severe SARS-CoV-2 infection. MiXCR was run by TCRdb on the 5' RACE reads, yielding one entry per CDR3 protein. Among 39,000 or so distinct CDR3 sequences, 4.5% to 7% were seen once, and the ten largest hold roughly 4.5%. The source was whole blood, collected at baseline. These receptors all come from an adult who was a healthcare worker with PCR-confirmed SARS-CoV-2 infection or an uninfected control (not recorded which). Both conserved end residues are part of each CDR3. Each record gives: J gene, CDR3 length, V gene, clone size, D gene, CDR3 DNA, CDR3 protein. The D gene is left open where the match is weak. Expanded clones get a size class; other rows say once, few or many, or leave the size out.

j_gene: TRBJ2-3
len: 14
v_gene: TRBV5-1
abundance: few
d_gene: -
CDR3nt: TGCGCCAGCAGCTTGGACCATGGCACAGATACGCAGTATTTT
CDR3aa: CASSLDHGTDTQYF

j_gene: TRBJ1-5
len: 12
v_gene: TRBV19
abundance: many
d_gene: -
CDR3nt: TGTGCCAGTAGTATTGCGAAGGGGCCCCAGCATTTT
CDR3aa: CASSIAKGPQHF

j_gene: TRBJ2-1
len: 13
v_gene: TRBV6-1
abundance: many
d_gene: TRBD2
CDR3nt: TGTGCCAGCAGGGCTAGCGGTAACAATGAGCAGTTCTTC
CDR3aa: CASRASGNNEQFF

j_gene: TRBJ2-5
len: 16
v_gene: TRBV12-3/TRBV12-4
abundance: -
d_gene: TRBD2
CDR3nt: TGTGCCAGCAGCAACCGACTAGCGGGGGACCAAGAGACCCAGTACTTC
CDR3aa: CASSNRLAGDQETQYF

j_gene: TRBJ2-3
len: 17
v_gene: TRBV4-1
abundance: -
d_gene: -
CDR3nt: TGCGCCAGCAGCCAAGGAGCGGCGGGCAGTTTCACAGATACGCAGTATTTT
CDR3aa: CASSQGAAGSFTDTQYF

j_gene: TRBJ2-3
len: 13
v_gene: TRBV7-3
abundance: few
d_gene: -
CDR3nt: TGTGCCAGCAGCTTGTGGGCCACAGATACGCAGTATTTT
CDR3aa: CASSLWATDTQYF

j_gene: TRBJ1-2
len: 13
v_gene: TRBV10-2
abundance: many
d_gene: -
CDR3nt: TGCGCCAGCAGTGAGTGGGGCAGTTCGGGCTACACCTTC
CDR3aa: CASSEWGSSGYTF

j_gene: TRBJ1-5
len: 19
v_gene: TRBV12-2
abundance: many
d_gene: -
CDR3nt: TGTGCAAGTCGCTTACCGGTATACCTGTTGTCCAGGAACAATCAGCCCCAGCATTTT
CDR3aa: CASRLPVYLLSRNNQPQHF

j_gene: TRBJ2-3
len: 14
v_gene: TRBV5-1
abundance: -
d_gene: -
CDR3nt: TGCGCCAGCAGCATAACAGGAACTCAGGATACGCAGTATTTT
CDR3aa: CASSITGTQDTQYF

j_gene: TRBJ2-3
len: 16
v_gene: TRBV10-3
abundance: medium-sized
d_gene: TRBD2
CDR3nt: TGTGCCATCAGTGAGGCTCCGGGACTAGCATCAGATACGCAGTATTTT
CDR3aa: CAISEAPGLASDTQYF

j_gene: TRBJ1-6
len: 14
v_gene: TRBV20-1
abundance: many
d_gene: -
CDR3nt: TGCAGTGCTAGATCGGGGGGCGATGGGTCACCCCTCCACTTT
CDR3aa: CSARSGGDGSPLHF

j_gene: TRBJ1-6
len: 13
v_gene: TRBV9
abundance: -
d_gene: -
CDR3nt: TGTGCCAGCAGCGTAGAGGGGAATTCACCCCTCCACTTT
CDR3aa: CASSVEGNSPLHF

j_gene: TRBJ2-3
len: 14
v_gene: TRBV10-3
abundance: many
d_gene: TRBD2
CDR3nt: TGTGCCATCAGTAGCGGGGGTAGCACAGATACGCAGTATTTT
CDR3aa: CAISSGGSTDTQYF

j_gene: TRBJ2-3
len: 15
v_gene: TRBV6-2/TRBV6-3
abundance: many
d_gene: TRBD2
CDR3nt: TGTGCCAGCAGGTCACTAGCGGGAGCGTCAGATACGCAGTATTTT
CDR3aa: CASRSLAGASDTQYF

j_gene: TRBJ2-3
len: 11
v_gene: TRBV18
abundance: few
d_gene: -
CDR3nt: TGTGCCAGCTCACCAGTAGATACGCAGTATTTT
CDR3aa: CASSPVDTQYF

j_gene: TRBJ2-5
len: 12
v_gene: TRBV5-1
abundance: many
d_gene: -
CDR3nt: TGCGCCAGCAGCCTACCCGGCGAGACCCAGTACTTC
CDR3aa: CASSLPGETQYF

j_gene: TRBJ1-2
len: 17
v_gene: TRBV10-3
abundance: many
d_gene: -
CDR3nt: TGTGCCATCAGTAAAAATCCGGGACACCTACTTAACTATGGCTACACCTTC
CDR3aa: CAISKNPGHLLNYGYTF

j_gene: TRBJ2-2
len: 13
v_gene: TRBV7-2
abundance: -
d_gene: -
CDR3nt: TGTGCCAGCAGCACGGGACCAACCGGGGAGCTGTTTTTT
CDR3aa: CASSTGPTGELFF

j_gene: TRBJ2-7
len: 14
v_gene: TRBV6-2/TRBV6-3
abundance: many
d_gene: -
CDR3nt: TGTGCCAGCAAGAAGGGTTTACCCTCCTACGAGCAGTACTTC
CDR3aa: CASKKGLPSYEQYF

j_gene: TRBJ2-2
len: 14
v_gene: TRBV19
abundance: -
d_gene: TRBD2
CDR3nt: TGTGCCAGTAGGGGGCTAGCGGGGCCCGGGGAGCTGTTTTTT
CDR3aa: CASRGLAGPGELFF

j_gene: TRBJ2-1
len: 13
v_gene: TRBV29-1
abundance: many
d_gene: TRBD2
CDR3nt: TGCAGCGTTGGCGAGCGGGAGTGGAATGAGCAGTTCTTC
CDR3aa: CSVGEREWNEQFF

j_gene: TRBJ1-5
len: 14
v_gene: TRBV7-6
abundance: many
d_gene: -
CDR3nt: TGTGCCAGCAGCTCTACCGCGGGCCATCAGCCCCAGCATTTT
CDR3aa: CASSSTAGHQPQHF

j_gene: TRBJ2-7
len: 13
v_gene: TRBV13
abundance: many
d_gene: -
CDR3nt: TGTGCCAGCAGCTTCGGGCAGTCCTACGAGCAGTACTTC
CDR3aa: CASSFGQSYEQYF

j_gene: TRBJ2-6
len: 20
v_gene: TRBV19
abundance: many
d_gene: TRBD1
CDR3nt: TGTGCCAGTAGCCCATCCCTACGGACAGGGGGGTTCTCTGGGGCCAACGTCCTGACTTTC
CDR3aa: CASSPSLRTGGFSGANVLTF

j_gene: TRBJ2-2
len: 16
v_gene: TRBV7-9
abundance: many
d_gene: TRBD1
CDR3nt: TGTGCCAGCACCACACCGGGACAGGCGGACACCGGGGAGCTGTTTTTT
CDR3aa: CASTTPGQADTGELFF

j_gene: TRBJ1-2
len: 12
v_gene: TRBV24-1
abundance: many
d_gene: -
CDR3nt: TGTGCCACCAGTGACGGACTCTCTGGCTACACCTTC
CDR3aa: CATSDGLSGYTF

j_gene: TRBJ2-2
len: 15
v_gene: TRBV6-1
abundance: few
d_gene: -
CDR3nt: TGTGCCAGCAGATATGAGACAGCTAACACCGGGGAGCTGTTTTTT
CDR3aa: CASRYETANTGELFF

j_gene: TRBJ1-1
len: 14
v_gene: TRBV6-2/TRBV6-3
abundance: many
d_gene: -
CDR3nt: TGTGCCAGCAGTTACCGCCGGGAGGGCACTGAAGCTTTCTTT
CDR3aa: CASSYRREGTEAFF

j_gene: TRBJ2-4
len: 16
v_gene: TRBV20-1
abundance: -
d_gene: -
CDR3nt: TGCAGTGCTAGTTTCCGGGGTTCTCGAGCCAAAAACATTCAGTACTTC
CDR3aa: CSASFRGSRAKNIQYF

j_gene: TRBJ2-1
len: 12
v_gene: TRBV20-1
abundance: many
d_gene: -
CDR3nt: TGCAGTGCCCCCGAAGTGGGGAGGGAGCAGTTCTTC
CDR3aa: CSAPEVGREQFF

j_gene: TRBJ2-7
len: 17
v_gene: TRBV29-1
abundance: many
d_gene: TRBD2
CDR3nt: TGCAGCGTTGGAGGGACTAGCGGGGGGTCCCGGAGCTACGAGCAGTACTTC
CDR3aa: CSVGGTSGGSRSYEQYF

j_gene: TRBJ1-5
len: 17
v_gene: TRBV4-2
abundance: many
d_gene: TRBD1
CDR3nt: TGTGCCAGCAGCCGCGACTTGACGGGACAGTACAATCAGCCCCAGCATTTT
CDR3aa: CASSRDLTGQYNQPQHF